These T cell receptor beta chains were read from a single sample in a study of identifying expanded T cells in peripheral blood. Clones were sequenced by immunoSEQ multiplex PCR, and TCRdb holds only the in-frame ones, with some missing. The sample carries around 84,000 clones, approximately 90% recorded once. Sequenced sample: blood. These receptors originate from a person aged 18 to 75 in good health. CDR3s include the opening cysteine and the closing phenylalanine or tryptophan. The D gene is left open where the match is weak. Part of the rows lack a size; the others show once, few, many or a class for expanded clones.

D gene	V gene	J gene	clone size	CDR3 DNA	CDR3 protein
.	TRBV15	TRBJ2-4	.	TGTGCCACCAGCAGATCGCGCCTTGTGGCCAAAAACATTCAGTACTTC	CATSRSRLVAKNIQYF
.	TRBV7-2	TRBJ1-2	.	TGTGCCAGCAGCTTAGGGCAGAACTATGGCTACACCTTC	CASSLGQNYGYTF
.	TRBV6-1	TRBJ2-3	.	TGTGCCAGCAGCTTAAGTCCCGATACGCAGTATTTT	CASSLSPDTQYF
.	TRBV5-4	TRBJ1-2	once	TGTGCCAGCAGCTCATGGACGGCGAACTATGGCTACACCTTC	CASSSWTANYGYTF
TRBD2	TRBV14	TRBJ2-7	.	TGTGCCAGCAGCCAAAAACACAAGGGACTAGCGAACGAGCAGTACTTC	CASSQKHKGLANEQYF
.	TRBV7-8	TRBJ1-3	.	TGTGCCAGCAGCTTAAGCGGGACCTCTGGAAACACCATATATTTT	CASSLSGTSGNTIYF
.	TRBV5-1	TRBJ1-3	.	TGCGCCAGCAGCTACGACTACTCTGGAAACACCATATATTTT	CASSYDYSGNTIYF
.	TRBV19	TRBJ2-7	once	TGTGCCAGTAGCGAAGGTCGGGGGTTGAGAATAACCTACGAGCAGTACTTC	CASSEGRGLRITYEQYF
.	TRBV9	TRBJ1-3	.	TGTGCCAGCAGGGCCCTGGGGGGCAAAGGAAACACCATATATTTT	CASRALGGKGNTIYF
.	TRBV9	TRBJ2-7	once	TGTGCCAGCAGCGTAGACGGCTCCTACGAGCAGTACTTC	CASSVDGSYEQYF
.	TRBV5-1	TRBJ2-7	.	.	CASSLVLVGQGSKYF
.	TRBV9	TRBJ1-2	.	TGTGCCAGCAGCCCTCGTTCTTGGCCTCCTAACTATGGCTACACCTTC	CASSPRSWPPNYGYTF
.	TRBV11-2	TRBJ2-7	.	TGTGCCAGCAGCTTAGAGGGCCCTGGTTTTACCGAGCAGTACTTC	CASSLEGPGFTEQYF
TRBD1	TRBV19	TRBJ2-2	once	TGTGCCAGTAGTACAGGGGGCGCGAACACCGGGGAGCTGTTTTTT	CASSTGGANTGELFF
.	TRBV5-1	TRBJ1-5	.	TGCGCCAGCAGCGAAACTAGCAATCAGCCCCAGCATTTT	CASSETSNQPQHF
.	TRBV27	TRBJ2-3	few	TGTGCCAGCAGTTTATCGAAGGGTTTGGGAACAGATACGCAGTATTTT	CASSLSKGLGTDTQYF
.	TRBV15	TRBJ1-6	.	TGTGCCACCAGCAGCCGACTTTCCCAGGATTCACCCCTCCACTTT	CATSSRLSQDSPLHF
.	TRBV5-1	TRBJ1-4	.	TGCGCCAGCAGCTTGGGGGGTTGGGTCCCAGACAATGAAAAACTGTTTTTT	CASSLGGWVPDNEKLFF
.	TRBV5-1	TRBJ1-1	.	TGCGCCAGCATCGGTAACACTGAAGCTTTCTTT	CASIGNTEAFF
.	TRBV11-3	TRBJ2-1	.	TGTGCCAGCAGCGAGGTGGAGGGATATGAGCAGTTCTTC	CASSEVEGYEQFF
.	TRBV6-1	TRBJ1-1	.	TGTGCCAGCAAGGACCCGAGGAACACTGAAGCTTTCTTT	CASKDPRNTEAFF
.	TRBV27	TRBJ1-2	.	TGTGCCAGCAGTCAGAGTTCTAACTATGGCTACACCTTC	CASSQSSNYGYTF
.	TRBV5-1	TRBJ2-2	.	TGCGCCAGCAGCTTGCCAGGAACGAACACCGGGGAGCTGTTTTTT	CASSLPGTNTGELFF
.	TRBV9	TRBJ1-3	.	TGTGCCAGCAGCGTAGCCTGGGACTCTGGAAACACCATATATTTT	CASSVAWDSGNTIYF
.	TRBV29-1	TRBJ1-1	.	TGCAGCGTGCAACGGAACAGAGACACTGAAGCTTTCTTT	CSVQRNRDTEAFF
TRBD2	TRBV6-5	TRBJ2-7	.	TGTGCCAGCAGAGAGAGCGGGGGGGCCCACGAGCAGTACTTC	CASRESGGAHEQYF
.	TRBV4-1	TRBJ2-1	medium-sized	TGCGCCAGCAGCCAGAGGGGAAGGCAGTTCTTC	CASSQRGRQFF
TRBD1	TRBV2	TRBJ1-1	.	TGTGCCAGCACCCCAGGGACAGGGGTTATGAACACTGAAGCTTTCTTT	CASTPGTGVMNTEAFF
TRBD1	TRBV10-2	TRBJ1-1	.	TGCGCCAGCAGCCAGGGACAGGGGGCCTACACTGAAGCTTTCTTT	CASSQGQGAYTEAFF
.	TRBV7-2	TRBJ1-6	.	TGTGCCAGCAGCTTAGCGCCCGGAAGAAGTTCACCCCTCCACTTT	CASSLAPGRSSPLHF
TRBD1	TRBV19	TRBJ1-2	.	TGTGCCAGTAGTATAAAAACGGGACAGGTGGAATATGGCTACACCTTC	CASSIKTGQVEYGYTF
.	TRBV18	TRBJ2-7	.	TGTGCCAGCTCACCGAGGACAGTGACATCCGAGCAGTACTTC	CASSPRTVTSEQYF
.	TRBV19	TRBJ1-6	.	TGTGCCAGTAGTTTCGACTGGACAAGCTCCTATAATTCACCCCTCCACTTT	CASSFDWTSSYNSPLHF
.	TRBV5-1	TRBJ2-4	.	TGCGCCAGCAGCTTGCGCCCGGCCGGGGCCGAAAACATTCAGTACTTC	CASSLRPAGAENIQYF
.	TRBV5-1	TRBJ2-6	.	TGCGCCAGCAGAACACAGGGCGCGGGGGCCAACGTCCTGACTTTC	CASRTQGAGANVLTF
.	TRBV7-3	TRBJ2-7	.	TGTGCCAGCAGCGCGGGACCCAGCCCAACCTACGAGCAGTACTTC	CASSAGPSPTYEQYF
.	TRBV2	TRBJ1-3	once	TGTGCCAGCAGTGATGAAGGGAGGGTTGGAAACACCATATATTTT	CASSDEGRVGNTIYF
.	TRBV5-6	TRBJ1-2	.	TGTGCCAGCAGCTCAAATCAAGCAGGGTATTGGGGCTACACCTTC	CASSSNQAGYWGYTF
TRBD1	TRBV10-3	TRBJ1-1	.	TGTGCCATCAGCACCGGGACAGGGCAAATGAACACTGAAGCTTTCTTT	CAISTGTGQMNTEAFF
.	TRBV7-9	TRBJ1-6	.	TGTGCCAGCAGCCCAGTCTCGGGGGCCGGGGATTCACCCCTCCACTTT	CASSPVSGAGDSPLHF
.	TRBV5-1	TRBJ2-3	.	TGCGCCAGCAGCCAAAGCACAGATACGCAGTATTTT	CASSQSTDTQYF
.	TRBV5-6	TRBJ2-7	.	TGTGCCAGCAGCGCAACTTGGAGACGGGATGCCGGCCTTTACGAGCAGTACTTC	CASSATWRRDAGLYEQYF
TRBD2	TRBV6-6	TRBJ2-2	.	TGTGCCAGCAGCAGCCGACTAGCGGTGAACACCGGGGAGCTGTTTTTT	CASSSRLAVNTGELFF
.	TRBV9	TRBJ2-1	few	TGTGCCAGCAGCGTAGCGCCAGGGGGGGTCGATGAGCAGTTCTTC	CASSVAPGGVDEQFF
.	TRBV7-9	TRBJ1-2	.	TGTGCCAGCAGCTTAGGGGAGTCCTATGGCTACACCTTC	CASSLGESYGYTF
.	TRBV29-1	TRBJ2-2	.	TGCAGCGTCTCAAATCTCCAGCACACCGGGGAGCTGTTTTTT	CSVSNLQHTGELFF
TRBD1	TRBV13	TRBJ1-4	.	TGTGCCAGCAGCCTCCGGACAGGACTTGCAACTAATGAAAAACTGTTTTTT	CASSLRTGLATNEKLFF
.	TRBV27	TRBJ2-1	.	TGTGCCAGTGGGCACATGGGGGACAATGAGCAGTTCTTC	CASGHMGDNEQFF
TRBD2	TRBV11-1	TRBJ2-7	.	TGTGCCAGCAGCCTGGAAGCGGGAGGGCCCTACGAGCAGTACTTC	CASSLEAGGPYEQYF
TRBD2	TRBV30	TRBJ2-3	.	TGTGCCCGGAGTGTGGTTAGCGGGAGGGCTACAGATACGCAGTATTTT	CARSVVSGRATDTQYF